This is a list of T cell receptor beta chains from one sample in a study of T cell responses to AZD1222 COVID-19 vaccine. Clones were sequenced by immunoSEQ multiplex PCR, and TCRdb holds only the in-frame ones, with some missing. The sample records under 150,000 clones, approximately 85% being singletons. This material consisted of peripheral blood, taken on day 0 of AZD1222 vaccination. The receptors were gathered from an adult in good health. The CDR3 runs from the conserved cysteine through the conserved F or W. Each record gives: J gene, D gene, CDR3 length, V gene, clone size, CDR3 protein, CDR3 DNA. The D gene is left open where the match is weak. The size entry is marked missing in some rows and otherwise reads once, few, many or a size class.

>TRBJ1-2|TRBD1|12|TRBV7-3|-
CAGGTGVGGYTF
TGTGCCGGTGGGACAGGGGTGGGCGGCTACACCTTC
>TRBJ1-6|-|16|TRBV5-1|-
CASSFGPTAGNSPLHF
TGCGCCAGCAGCTTTGGTCCCACAGCTGGAAATTCACCCCTCCACTTT
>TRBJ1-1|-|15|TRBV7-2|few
CASSLGSAMNTEAFF
TGTGCCAGCAGCTTAGGATCAGCTATGAACACTGAAGCTTTCTTT
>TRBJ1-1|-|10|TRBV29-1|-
CSVWNTEAFF
TGCAGCGTCTGGAACACTGAAGCTTTCTTT
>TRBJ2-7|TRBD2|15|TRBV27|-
CATKTSGRISYEQYF
TGTGCCACCAAGACTAGCGGGAGGATTTCCTACGAGCAGTACTTC
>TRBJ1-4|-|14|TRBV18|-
CASSPVLTNEKLFF
TGTGCCAGCTCGCCTGTTCTAACTAATGAAAAACTGTTTTTT
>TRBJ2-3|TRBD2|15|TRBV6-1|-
CASSGAGTRTDTQYF
TGTGCCAGCAGTGGAGCCGGGACTAGGACAGATACGCAGTATTTT
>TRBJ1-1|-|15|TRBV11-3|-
CASSLRYRANTEAFF
TGTGCCAGCAGCCTTCGATACAGGGCGAACACTGAAGCTTTCTTT
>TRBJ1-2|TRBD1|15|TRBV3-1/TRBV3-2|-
CASRPRGQGNYGYTF
TGTGCCAGCAGACCAAGGGGACAGGGAAACTATGGCTACACCTTC
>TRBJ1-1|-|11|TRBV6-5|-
CASNVGAEAFF
TGTGCCAGCAATGTGGGGGCTGAAGCTTTCTTT
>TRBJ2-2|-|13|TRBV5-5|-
CASSLLLAGELFF
TGTGCCAGCAGCTTGCTCCTGGCCGGGGAGCTGTTTTTT
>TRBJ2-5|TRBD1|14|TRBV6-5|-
CASSLAGQGAGQYF
TGTGCCAGCAGTCTGGCGGGACAGGGGGCTGGTCAGTACTTC
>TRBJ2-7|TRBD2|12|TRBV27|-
CATAGGPYEQYF
TGTGCCACGGCGGGGGGCCCCTACGAGCAGTACTTC
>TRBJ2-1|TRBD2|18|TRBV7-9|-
CASSPGTSGRLSRNEQFF
TGTGCCAGCAGCCCAGGGACTAGCGGGAGGCTTTCGCGCAATGAGCAGTTCTTC
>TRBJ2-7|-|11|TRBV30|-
CAWQALFEQYF
TGTGCCTGGCAGGCTTTATTCGAGCAGTACTTC
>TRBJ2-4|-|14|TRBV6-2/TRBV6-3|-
CASSYELIKNIQYF
TGTGCCAGCAGTTACGAATTGATAAAAAACATTCAGTACTTC
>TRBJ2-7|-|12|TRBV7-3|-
CASSLQGHEQYF
TGTGCCAGCAGCTTACAGGGCCACGAGCAGTACTTC
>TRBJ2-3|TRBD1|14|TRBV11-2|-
CASSLTTGSDTQYF
TGTGCCAGCAGCCTAACGACAGGGTCGGATACGCAGTATTTT
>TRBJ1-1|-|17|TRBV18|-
CASSPPGGVQMNTEAFF
TGTGCCAGCTCACCACCGGGGGGCGTACAAATGAACACTGAAGCTTTCTTT
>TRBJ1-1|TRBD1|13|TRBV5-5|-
CASSLDRGTEAFF
TGTGCCAGCAGCTTGGACAGGGGGACTGAAGCTTTCTTT
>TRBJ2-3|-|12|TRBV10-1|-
CASAEVGIAQYF
TGCGCCAGCGCGGAAGTGGGTATTGCGCAGTATTTT
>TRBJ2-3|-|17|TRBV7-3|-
CASSLLRRGAGADTQYF
TGTGCCAGCAGCTTATTAAGGAGGGGGGCCGGCGCAGATACGCAGTATTTT
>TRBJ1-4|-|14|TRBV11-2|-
CASSHPGLGEKLFF
TGTGCCAGCAGCCACCCGGGACTTGGGGAAAAACTGTTTTTT
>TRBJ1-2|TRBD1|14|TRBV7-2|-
CASSPPTGAGGYTF
TGTGCCAGCAGCCCCCCCACAGGGGCGGGAGGCTACACCTTC
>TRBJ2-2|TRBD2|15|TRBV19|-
CASSRVAGNTGELFF
TGTGCCAGTAGTAGAGTAGCGGGGAACACCGGGGAGCTGTTTTTT
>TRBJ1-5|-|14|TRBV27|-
CASSPGLSNQPQHF
TGTGCCAGCAGTCCGGGACTTAGCAATCAGCCCCAGCATTTT
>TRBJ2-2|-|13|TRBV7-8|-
CASSLAATGELFF
TGTGCCAGCAGCTTAGCGGCTACCGGGGAGCTGTTTTTT
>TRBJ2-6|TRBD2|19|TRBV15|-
CATSRDGPSGTPGANVLTF
TGTGCCACCAGCAGAGATGGGCCTAGCGGGACCCCTGGGGCCAACGTCCTGACTTTC
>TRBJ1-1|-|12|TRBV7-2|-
CASSFTEGEAFF
TGTGCCAGCAGCTTCACGGAGGGTGAAGCTTTCTTT
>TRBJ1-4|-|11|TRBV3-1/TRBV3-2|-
CASSLNEKLFF
TGTGCCAGCAGCCTTAATGAAAAACTGTTTTTT
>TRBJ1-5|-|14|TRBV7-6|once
CASSLDLGWQPQHF
TGTGCCAGCAGCTTAGATCTGGGTTGGCAGCCCCAGCATTTT
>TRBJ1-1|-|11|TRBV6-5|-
CASSWGLEAFF
TGTGCCAGCAGTTGGGGACTGGAAGCTTTCTTT
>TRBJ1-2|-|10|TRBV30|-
CAQGDYGYTF
TGTGCTCAAGGGGACTATGGCTACACCTTC
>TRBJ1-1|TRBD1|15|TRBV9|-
CASSPPGQLNTEAFF
TGTGCCAGCAGCCCTCCGGGACAGCTGAACACTGAAGCTTTCTTT
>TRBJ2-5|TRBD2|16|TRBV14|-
CASSRILAGGPGTQYF
TGTGCCAGCAGCCGGATACTAGCGGGAGGGCCGGGGACCCAGTACTTC
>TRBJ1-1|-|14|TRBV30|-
CAWSVGAPKTEAFF
TGTGCCTGGAGTGTTGGAGCTCCCAAGACTGAAGCTTTCTTT
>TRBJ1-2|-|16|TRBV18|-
CASSPDYRNPRRGYTF
TGTGCCAGCTCACCAGACTACAGGAACCCAAGACGGGGCTACACCTTC
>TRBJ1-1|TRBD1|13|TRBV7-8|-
CASSARGPTEAFF
TGTGCCAGCAGCGCCAGGGGGCCCACTGAAGCTTTCTTT
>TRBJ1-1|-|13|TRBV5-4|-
CASSVTVDTEAFF
TGTGCCAGCAGCGTTACAGTTGACACTGAAGCTTTCTTT
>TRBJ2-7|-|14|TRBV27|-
CASSLQGSSYEQYF
TGTGCCAGCAGTCTTCAGGGGAGCTCCTACGAGCAGTACTTC
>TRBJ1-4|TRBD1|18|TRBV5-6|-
CASSPTVLPGQPNEKLFF
TGTGCCAGCAGCCCTACCGTATTGCCGGGACAGCCTAATGAAAAACTGTTTTTT
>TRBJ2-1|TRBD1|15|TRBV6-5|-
CASRWGQGAIYEQFF
TGTGCCAGCAGGTGGGGACAGGGGGCAATTTATGAGCAGTTCTTC
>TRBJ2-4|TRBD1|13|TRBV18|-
CASSRQGKNIQYF
TGTGCCAGCTCACGACAGGGGAAAAACATTCAGTACTTC
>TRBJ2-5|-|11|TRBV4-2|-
CASSQQETQYF
TGTGCCAGCAGCCAGCAAGAGACCCAGTACTTC
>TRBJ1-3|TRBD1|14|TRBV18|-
CASSPGTGGNTIYF
TGTGCCAGCTCACCGGGGACAGGGGGAAACACCATATATTTT
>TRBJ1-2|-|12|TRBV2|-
CASSESGNGYTF
TGTGCCAGCAGTGAATCGGGGAATGGCTACACCTTC
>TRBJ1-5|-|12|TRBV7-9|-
CASSVQGQPQHF
TGTGCCAGCAGCGTACAGGGTCAGCCCCAGCATTTT
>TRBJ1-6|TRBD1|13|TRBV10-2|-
CASKDRGPSPLHF
TGCGCCAGCAAAGACAGGGGGCCTTCACCCCTCCACTTT
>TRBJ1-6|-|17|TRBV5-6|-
CASSFPRMGSYNSPLHF
TGTGCCAGCAGCTTCCCCAGGATGGGATCCTATAATTCACCCCTCCACTTT
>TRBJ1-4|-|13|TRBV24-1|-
CATSDRLEEKLFF
TGTGCCACCAGTGATAGACTGGAGGAAAAACTGTTTTTT
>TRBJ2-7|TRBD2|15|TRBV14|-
CASSQASGGAYEQYF
TGTGCCAGCAGCCAAGCTAGCGGGGGGGCCTACGAGCAGTACTTC
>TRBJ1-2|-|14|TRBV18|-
CASSITSVGYGYTF
TGTGCCAGCTCAATTACATCGGTGGGCTATGGCTACACCTTC
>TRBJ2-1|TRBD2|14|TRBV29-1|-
CSVGVAGPNNEQFF
TGCAGCGTTGGGGTAGCGGGTCCTAACAATGAGCAGTTCTTC
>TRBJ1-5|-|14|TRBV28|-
CASIGGHSNQPQHF
TGTGCCAGCATTGGCGGACATAGCAATCAGCCCCAGCATTTT
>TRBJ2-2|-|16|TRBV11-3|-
CASSLGWDGNTGELFF
TGTGCCAGCAGCTTAGGCTGGGACGGGAACACCGGGGAGCTGTTTTTT